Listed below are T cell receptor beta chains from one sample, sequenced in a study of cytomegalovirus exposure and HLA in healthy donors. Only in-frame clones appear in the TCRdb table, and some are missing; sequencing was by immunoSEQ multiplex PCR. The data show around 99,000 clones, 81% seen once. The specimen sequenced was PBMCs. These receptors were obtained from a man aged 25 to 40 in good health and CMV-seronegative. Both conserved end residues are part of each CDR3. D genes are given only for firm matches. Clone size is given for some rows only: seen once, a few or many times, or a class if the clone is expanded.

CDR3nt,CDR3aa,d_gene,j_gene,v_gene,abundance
TGCGCCAGCAGGGAGAGACTAGCGGGAATCGCCTACGAGCAGTACTTC,CASRERLAGIAYEQYF,TRBD2,TRBJ2-7,TRBV23-1,.
TGTGCCAGCAGCTTAGGTGGCGCGGGGGCTTTCTTT,CASSLGGAGAFF,.,TRBJ1-1,TRBV7-6,.
TGTGCCAGCAGTTCCGACAGGACAGCCACTGAAGCTTTCTTT,CASSSDRTATEAFF,.,TRBJ1-1,TRBV6-5,.
TGTGCCAGTAGTATAGTCAGGAACACTGAAGCTTTCTTT,CASSIVRNTEAFF,.,TRBJ1-1,TRBV19,.
TGTGCCAGCAGTTACGGCCTAGCCAGGAATGAGCAGTTCTTC,CASSYGLARNEQFF,.,TRBJ2-1,TRBV6-5,.
TGCGCCAGCAGCCAAGGACAGGGGAGCCATGAGCAGTTCTTC,CASSQGQGSHEQFF,TRBD1,TRBJ2-1,TRBV4-1,few
TGCGCCAGCAGCCGGGGCCCGGGGGAACCTCGTGAGACCCAGTACTTC,CASSRGPGEPRETQYF,.,TRBJ2-5,TRBV4-1,.
TGCGCCAGCACTACTCTAGCGGGAGGGAGATCTTACAATGAGCAGTTCTTC,CASTTLAGGRSYNEQFF,TRBD2,TRBJ2-1,TRBV10-1,.
TGTGCCAGCCGTTATATCCTCCCGGGCGAGCAGTACTTC,CASRYILPGEQYF,.,TRBJ2-7,TRBV7-9,.
TGCGCCAGCAGCCATTACCCTGAGGATGAGCAGTTCTTC,CASSHYPEDEQFF,.,TRBJ2-1,TRBV4-1,once